These 32 T cell receptor beta chains share one sample of origin, sequenced in a study of early stage breast cancer tumors. Sequencing was performed with immunoSEQ multiplex PCR; in TCRdb, only in-frame clones are kept and a portion is missing. The sample shows tens of thousands of clones, over 70% of them seen only once. The sequenced material came from blood. The receptors were sampled from a person aged 55-75 years with breast cancer.

V is TRBV6-5 and J is TRBJ2-2; TRBD2 matches 8 bases. Germline lookup yields CDR1 MNHEY and CDR2 SVGAGI. There are 14 residues in the CDR3. The junction had 6 bases not matched to a gene; V was cut back by 6 bases and J by 6 bases. CDR3 in amino acids: CASSTSGSPGELFF. The CDR3 region has the DNA TGTGCCAGCAGCACAAGCGGGAGTCCCGGGGAGCTGTTTTTT.

This clone has only a few counts. The chain recombines TRBV27 with TRBJ1-2, with D hard to call. The CDR3 has 14 residues. CDR1 and CDR2 (germline): MNHEY, SMNVEV (reference sequence). Trimming left V 6 bases short and J 8 bases short, with 19 bases between. CDR3 amino acids: CASSPFFRRQGYTF. The CDR3 coding sequence is TGTGCCAGCAGCCCTTTCTTTAGGAGGCAAGGCTACACCTTC.

The gene calls are TRBV4-2 and TRBJ1-2, with 8 bases fitting TRBD1. Germline V gene data show CDR1 as LGHNA and CDR2 as YNFKEQ. V gave up 0 bases and J gave up 8 bases; unmatched junction bases: 17. The CDR3 sequence is 18 residues long. CDR3 region: CASSQDLGRQGSRQGYTF. The CDR3 nucleotides read TGTGCCAGCAGCCAAGATCTAGGGAGACAGGGGTCCCGGCAGGGCTACACCTTC.

The chain links TRBV2 to TRBJ2-3; 9 bases line up with TRBD1. Trimming cost V 5 bases and J 4 bases; bases outside gene matches: 13. CDR1 and CDR2 (germline): SNHLY, FYNNEI. This CDR3 has 17 residues. The CDR3 sequence: CASSIPRTGVLADTQYF. The CDR3 coding sequence is TGTGCCAGCAGTATACCTAGGACAGGGGTTTTGGCAGATACGCAGTATTTT.

The CDR3 is CAISPANRGSGGEQFF. CDR3 DNA: TGTGCCATCAGTCCCGCTAACAGGGGGTCTGGTGGTGAGCAGTTCTTC. The V gene is TRBV10-3, the J gene TRBJ2-1, with TRBD1 identical over 8 bases. This CDR3 spans 16 amino acids. After removal of 5 bases from V and 9 bases from J, the junction contained 15 bases not matched to a gene. CDR1 ENHRY and CDR2 SYGVKD come from the germline V gene.

In its sample, this clone was seen a few times. This chain links TRBV9 with TRBJ1-1; 9 nucleotides match TRBD1. The V gene end was trimmed by 0 bases and the J gene end by 4 bases; junction bases not matched to a gene: 10. There are 17 residues in the CDR3. Germline V lookup: CDR1 SGDLS, CDR2 YYNGEE. The CDR3 DNA reads as TGTGCCAGCAGCGTAGTTGGGACAGGGAATGGGGTCACTGAAGCTTTCTTT. As protein: CASSVVGTGNGVTEAFF.

Regarding this clone: At one end the junction does not follow the germline gene, possibly because of a read error. V and J are TRBV7-7 and TRBJ2-5, with D maybe TRBD2 (6 bases). Germline values: CDR1 SSHAT, CDR2 FNYEAQ (reference sequence). This CDR3 has 14 residues. CDR3 protein: CASSLVPGVETQYF. The CDR3 DNA reads TGTGCTAGCAGCTTAGTACCGGGGGTGGAGACCCAGTACTTC.

This clone was seen a single time. The V and J genes are TRBV5-6 and TRBJ2-6; 7 bases fit TRBD1. Trimming at V came to 4 bases and at J to 0 bases, leaving 10 bases not matched to a gene. The CDR3 consists of 18 residues. Germline V gives CDR1 SGHDT, CDR2 YYEEEE. The CDR3 DNA reads as TGTGCCAGCAGCGCCCCGGGACAGCTTCTCTCTGGGGCCAACGTCCTGACTTTC. This translates into CASSAPGQLLSGANVLTF.

The chain uses TRBV5-1 and TRBJ2-1, with TRBD1 as a possible D gene (7 bases). Germline V lookup: CDR1 SGHRS, CDR2 YFSETQ. Trimming pared 4 bases from V and 8 bases from J, leaving 28 bases between. This CDR3 has 18 amino acids. CDR3 sequence reads: CASSPKAGGRGPLDEQFF. DNA for the CDR3: TGCGCCAGCAGCCCCAAAGCGGGTGGTAGGGGGCCTCTGGATGAGCAGTTCTTC.

V is TRBV28 and J is TRBJ1-5; D not resolved. The germline V gene encodes CDR1 MDHEN and CDR2 SYDVKM. V lost 3 bases and J 4 bases, leaving 4 bases between the germline ends. CDR3 length: 12 amino acids. The CDR3 sequence is CASSFKNQPQHF. CDR3 coding DNA: TGTGCCAGCAGTTTTAAAAATCAGCCCCAGCATTTT.

The chain employs TRBV27 and TRBJ1-5, with 9 bases that match TRBD1. J lost 1 base, V lost 6 bases, and 7 bases had no gene match. Germline V gene lookup returns CDR1 MNHEY and CDR2 SMNVEV (reference sequence). The length of the CDR3 is 16 residues. CDR3 sequence (DNA): TGTGCCAGCAGGCCTTTGGGACAGGGAAGCAATCAGCCCCAGCATTTT. It translates to CASRPLGQGSNQPQHF.

The CDR3 loop reads CASSRSASSYEQYF. The CDR3, as DNA: TGTGCCAGCAGTCGTAGCGCGAGCTCCTACGAGCAGTACTTC. The chain joins TRBV6-5 to TRBJ2-7, with D perhaps matching TRBD2 (5 bases). The CDR3 has 14 amino acids. Germline-derived CDR1 and CDR2 are MNHEY and SVGAGI. V was shortened by 5 bases and J by 0 bases, with 11 bases between the two germline ends.

This rearrangement joins TRBV5-4 to TRBJ2-3; 7 bases align to TRBD2. V lost 3 bases, J lost 2 bases, and 9 bases stayed unmatched. This CDR3 is 16 amino acids long. CDR1 SGHNT and CDR2 YYREEE come from the germline V gene (reference sequence). CDR3 coding DNA: TGTGCCAGCAGCTCCCGGGACTACCTGTCCACAGATACGCAGTATTTT. Amino acid sequence: CASSSRDYLSTDTQYF.

This chain links TRBV2 with TRBJ2-1; D is unclear. This CDR3 region has 13 residues. Germline lookup yields CDR1 SNHLY and CDR2 FYNNEI. With 5 bases removed from V and 7 bases from J, the gap between germline ends came to 12 bases. The CDR3 is CASSWSEKNEQFF. CDR3 DNA: TGTGCCAGCAGTTGGTCCGAAAAGAATGAGCAGTTCTTC.

The J gene is TRBJ2-1, the V gene TRBV7-6; D is possibly TRBD1 (6 bases). This CDR3 region has 13 residues. Trimming stripped 8 bases from V and 8 bases from J, with 16 bases between. Germline-derived CDR1 and CDR2 are SGHVS and FNYEAQ. The CDR3 loop reads CASSPPGGDEQFF. For the CDR3, the DNA is TGTGCCAGCTCTCCGCCTGGGGGCGATGAGCAGTTCTTC.

The V gene is TRBV11-2, the J gene TRBJ2-3; 8 bases map to TRBD2. V was clipped by 5 bases and J by 2 bases; unmatched bases: 12. The V gene's germline CDR1 is SGHAT and CDR2 FQNNGV. The CDR3 consists of 17 residues. In nucleotides, the CDR3 is TGTGCCAGCAGCCCACGACCCGGGACTAGGCTCACAGATACGCAGTATTTT. This encodes CASSPRPGTRLTDTQYF.

J is TRBJ2-1 and V is TRBV4-2; 8 positions match TRBD2. The ends lost 2 bases at V and 8 bases at J; junction bases unmatched: 8. Germline CDR1 LGHNA, CDR2 YNFKEQ. CDR3 size: 15 residues. CDR3 residues: CASSQSQRERDEQFF. CDR3 coding DNA: TGTGCCAGCAGCCAAAGCCAGCGGGAGCGGGATGAGCAGTTCTTC.

This clone was detected only once. The CDR3 region is CASSLADRARQPQHF. CDR3 in DNA: TGTGCCAGCAGCTTGGCCGACAGGGCTAGACAGCCCCAGCATTTT. The chain has TRBV7-9 and TRBJ1-5; 7 bases line up with TRBD1. Trimming cost V 3 bases and J 7 bases; bases outside gene matches: 9. CDR3 length: 15 amino acids. Looked up from germline, CDR1 is SEHNR and CDR2 is FQNEAQ (reference sequence).

The J gene is TRBJ2-2, the V gene TRBV5-4; D gene uncertain. The germline V and J ends were trimmed by 1 base and 3 bases, with 4 bases remaining between them. From germline, CDR1 is SGHNT and CDR2 YYREEE (reference sequence). CDR3 length equals 13 residues. CDR3 coding DNA: TGTGCCAGCAGCTTGACGGACACCGGGGAGCTGTTTTTT. The encoded protein is CASSLTDTGELFF. The full variable domain, in which reference TRBV5-4 and TRBJ2-2 provide the parts outside the CDR3, is ETGVTQSPTHLIKTRGQQVTLRCSSQSGHNTVSWYQQALGQGPQFIFQYYREEENGRGNFPPRFSGLQFPNYSSELNVNALELDDSALYLCASSLTDTGELFFGEGSRLTVL.

The CDR3 DNA is TGTGCCAGCAGTGAATATTTGGGACAGGGGGGAGGCTACACCTTC. This translates into CASSEYLGQGGGYTF. V gene TRBV2 combines with J gene TRBJ1-2, with TRBD1 identical over 11 bases. This CDR3 has 15 residues. The germline gives CDR1 SNHLY, CDR2 FYNNEI. Losses at the gene ends were 2 bases for V and 8 bases for J; bases not matched to a gene: 7.

This clone showed up just a few times. V and J are TRBV10-3 and TRBJ2-3, with 10 bases that match TRBD2. The CDR3 contains 15 residues. V lost 5 bases, J lost 2 bases, and 4 bases stayed unmatched. CDR1 and CDR2 from the germline V gene are ENHRY and SYGVKD. For the CDR3, the DNA is TGTGCCATCAGTCAAGCGGGGGGGCACACAGATACGCAGTATTTT. Protein product: CAISQAGGHTDTQYF.

The CDR3 protein is CASSLSGGNQPQHF. CDR3 bases: TGTGCCAGCAGCCTGAGCGGTGGCAATCAGCCCCAGCATTTT. V is TRBV11-2 and J is TRBJ1-5; D remains ambiguous. V was clipped by 5 bases and J by 2 bases, with 10 bases between them. Germline CDR1 and CDR2: SGHAT and FQNNGV. This CDR3 is built from 14 residues.

The chain couples TRBV15 to TRBJ2-7; no reliable D call. The CDR3 length is 13 residues. Trimming removed 4 bases from V and 5 bases from J, with 12 bases in between. Germline values: CDR1 LNHNV, CDR2 YYDKDF (reference sequence). This CDR3 reads CATSTRVLDEQYF. DNA for the CDR3: TGTGCCACCAGCACGCGCGTCCTGGACGAGCAGTACTTC.

The CDR3: CASSLRGPWALHF. The DNA of the CDR3 is TGTGCCAGCAGCTTACGGGGTCCTTGGGCCCTCCACTTT. The chain recombines TRBV7-9 with TRBJ1-6; D ambiguous. The V end was cut by 2 bases, the J end by 14 bases, with 13 bases between. CDR1 and CDR2 from the germline V gene are SEHNR and FQNEAQ (reference sequence). The CDR3 has 13 residues.

The rearrangement links TRBV15 to TRBJ1-5; D not certain. V shed 5 bases and J shed 6 bases, with 17 bases lying between them. CDR3 length: 15 residues. The germline CDR1 and CDR2 sequences are LNHNV and YYDKDF (reference sequence). The CDR3: CATSREFGVSQPQHF. In nucleotides, the CDR3 is TGTGCCACCAGCCGGGAGTTTGGGGTCAGTCAGCCCCAGCATTTT.

The gene calls are TRBV29-1 and TRBJ2-1; a possible D gene is TRBD2 (6 bases). In germline, CDR1 is SQVTM, CDR2 ANQGSEA. Trimming removed 7 bases at V and 4 bases at J, with 8 bases between. This CDR3 region has 11 residues. CDR3 in DNA: TGCAGCGCCGGGGGATACAATGAGCAGTTCTTC. It translates to CSAGGYNEQFF.

In nucleotides, the CDR3 is TGCGCCAGCAGCTTACCACCTAACTATGGCTACACCTTC. Translated: CASSLPPNYGYTF. The chain links TRBV5-1 to TRBJ1-2; D unclear. The CDR3 is 13 residues long. CDR1 is SGHRS, CDR2 YFSETQ, per germline. With 2 bases removed from V and 0 bases from J, the gap between germline ends came to 5 bases.

This clone came up a few times. The chain links TRBV27 to TRBJ2-7, with 9 bases that match TRBD1. V lost 5 bases and J lost 7; bases outside the gene matches: 3. The CDR3 consists of 12 residues. The germline V gene encodes CDR1 MNHEY and CDR2 SMNVEV (reference sequence). CDR3 sequence (DNA): TGTGCCAGCAGTCTCGGGACAGGGGAGCAGTACTTC. It translates to CASSLGTGEQYF.

This chain uses TRBV6-5 with TRBJ2-1; 11 nucleotides line up with TRBD2. Germline assignment: CDR1 MNHEY and CDR2 SVGAGI. V lost 6 bases to trimming and J lost 8 bases; unmatched junction nucleotides: 6. This CDR3 is built from 14 residues. The CDR3 bases are TGTGCCAGCAGGGGACTAGCGGAGACAGATGAGCAGTTCTTC. The encoded protein is CASRGLAETDEQFF.

The chain couples TRBV6-5 to TRBJ1-1; TRBD1 agrees at 9 bases. CDR1 is MNHEY and CDR2 is SVGAGI in the germline V gene. The V segment lost 6 bases and the J segment 5 bases; nucleotides outside the gene matches: 7. This CDR3 comprises 14 residues. The CDR3 DNA sequence: TGTGCCAGCAGAGCCCCGACAGGGGGGACTGAAGCTTTCTTT. Its translation is CASRAPTGGTEAFF.

In its sample, this clone was seen once. The rearrangement joins TRBV28 to TRBJ1-4; D is unresolved. V was trimmed by 3 bases and J by 4 bases, leaving 6 bases between them. Germline values: CDR1 MDHEN, CDR2 SYDVKM. The CDR3 contains 13 residues. The CDR3 DNA follows: TGTGCCAGCAGTTTGGAGATTAATGAAAAACTGTTTTTT. The encoded protein is CASSLEINEKLFF.

V gene TRBV2 combines with J gene TRBJ1-6, with 7 bases matching TRBD1. With 10 bases clipped from V and 7 bases from J, the junction kept 7 bases outside the gene matches. The V gene's germline CDR1 is SNHLY and CDR2 FYNNEI. This CDR3 has 13 amino acids. The CDR3 DNA sequence: TGTGCCACGCAAGGGGGCCGCAATTCACCCCTCCACTTT. Its protein product is CATQGGRNSPLHF.